What follows are 27 T cell receptor beta chains derived from one specimen sequenced in a study of CD8+ T cells in alopecia areata. Investigators isolated RNA and reverse transcribed it into cDNA to act as the sequencing template. The assay was immunoSEQ multiplex PCR, and TCRdb's table has in-frame clones only and misses some. The data hold 40,000 to 45,000 clones, with over 85% observed a single time. Treatment here: oral pan-JAK inhibitor, 5-10 mg twice daily. Sequencing was performed on CD8+ T cells sorted from blood, taken at week 24, from a patient treated with tofacitinib. The receptors stem from a human donor with alopecia areata.

The chain employs TRBV30 and TRBJ2-7; D could derive from TRBD1 or TRBD2 (6 bases each). This CDR3 has 13 residues. CDR1 and CDR2 (germline): GTSNPN, SVGIG (reference sequence). V lost 3 bases and J 6 bases, leaving 15 bases between the germline ends. CDR3 nucleotide sequence: TGTGCCTGGAGGACCGGGGGCGGAGGCGAGCAGTACTTC. Its protein product is CAWRTGGGGEQYF.

The genes are TRBV6-4 and TRBJ2-2; a possible D gene is TRBD2 (6 bases). The CDR3 extends over 16 amino acids. Between the trimmed V and J ends, which lost 2 bases and 1 base, there was a span of 11 bases. The germline V gene has CDR1 MRHNA and CDR2 SNTAGT. DNA for the CDR3: TGTGCCAGCAGTGACGATGACGGGGGGAACACCGGGGAGCTGTTTTTT. It yields the protein CASSDDDGGNTGELFF.

V is TRBV11-2 and J is TRBJ2-7; 7 bases align to TRBD1. The CDR3 has 16 amino acids. Germline V lookup: CDR1 SGHAT, CDR2 FQNNGV. V gave up 5 bases and J gave up 0 bases; unmatched junction bases: 10. CDR3 sequence reads: CASSPPRDSRSYEQYF. CDR3 nucleotides: TGTGCCAGCAGCCCCCCCCGGGACAGCCGCTCCTACGAGCAGTACTTC.

V gene TRBV2 combines with J gene TRBJ2-1; D is perhaps TRBD1 or TRBD2 (7 bases each). This CDR3 is built from 19 residues. Trimming removed 10 bases at V and 0 bases at J, with 28 bases between. The V gene's germline CDR1 is SNHLY and CDR2 FYNNEI. Written as DNA, the CDR3 is TGTGCCATTCCGGTGGGGGGGACAGACTTTGGGGCCTCCTACAATGAGCAGTTCTTC. This gives the protein CAIPVGGTDFGASYNEQFF.

The chain is built from TRBV7-2 and TRBJ2-2, with D perhaps TRBD2 (5 bases). The germline gives CDR1 SGHTA, CDR2 FQGNSA. The CDR3 sequence is 15 residues long. The CDR3 spells CASRPSSYHGGELFF. For the CDR3, the DNA is TGTGCAAGCCGGCCTAGCAGTTATCACGGCGGGGAGCTGTTTTTT.

CDR3 DNA: TGTGCTAGTGCCAAAGGGGTGGGCCTTGGCACAGATACGCAGTATTTT. Translating it yields CASAKGVGLGTDTQYF. The chain uses TRBV12-5 and TRBJ2-3; maybe TRBD1 (5 bases). V shed 7 bases and J shed 1 base, with 18 bases lying between them. The CDR3 totals 16 residues. Germline lookup yields CDR1 LGHNT and CDR2 FRNRAP.

V and J are TRBV4-3 and TRBJ2-5; 9 bases are a match to TRBD2. V was clipped by 0 bases and J by 1 base; unmatched bases: 0. The germline gives CDR1 LGHNA, CDR2 YSLEER. This CDR3 has 15 residues. The CDR3 DNA reads as TGCGCCAGCAGCCAAGAGCGGGGGGGCCAAGAGACCCAGTACTTC. Its translation is CASSQERGGQETQYF.

The chain combines TRBV9 with TRBJ1-1; D possibly corresponds to TRBD1 (5 bases). The CDR3 totals 17 residues. Germline V gives CDR1 SGDLS, CDR2 YYNGEE. Trimming removed 4 bases at V and 3 bases at J, with 22 bases between. The CDR3 DNA sequence: TGTGCCAGCAGCTCAACGGGACCCCTCGGGGGAGACACTGAAGCTTTCTTT. Amino acids: CASSSTGPLGGDTEAFF.

This rearrangement joins TRBV25-1 to TRBJ2-3; the D gene is possibly TRBD1 (5 bases). V lost 1 base and J lost 2, with 10 bases in between. The CDR3 runs to 15 residues. Germline loops: CDR1 MGHDK, CDR2 SYGVNS. CDR3 sequence reads: CASSEWAGYTDTQYF. DNA of the CDR3: TGTGCCAGCAGTGAATGGGCAGGGTACACAGATACGCAGTATTTT.

The chain joins TRBV7-8 to TRBJ2-5, with a possible D match to TRBD2 (5 bases). The length of the CDR3 is 14 residues. Trimming removed 5 bases at V and 0 bases at J, with 10 bases between. Germline assignment: CDR1 SGHVS and CDR2 FQNEAQ. As DNA, the CDR3 is TGTGCCAGCAGCCCCGGCGGGTACCAAGAGACCCAGTACTTC. This translates into CASSPGGYQETQYF.

V is TRBV30 and J is TRBJ2-7; 8 bases align to TRBD1. CDR1 is GTSNPN and CDR2 is SVGIG in the germline V gene (reference sequence). The CDR3 is 13 amino acids. The J segment lost 5 bases and the V segment lost 5 bases, leaving 8 bases of the junction unmatched. CDR3 protein: CAWHLTGGNEQYF. For the CDR3, the DNA is TGTGCCTGGCATCTTACAGGGGGGAACGAGCAGTACTTC.

The rearrangement uses TRBV27 and TRBJ2-7; D gene unclear. The CDR3 extends over 14 amino acids. Per germline, CDR1 MNHEY and CDR2 SMNVEV (reference sequence). V gave up 3 bases and J gave up 6 bases, with 15 bases separating them. The chain's CDR3 is CASSFQDGLAEQYF. The CDR3 DNA reads TGTGCCAGCAGTTTTCAGGACGGGCTCGCCGAGCAGTACTTC.

V is TRBV7-9 and J is TRBJ2-7; 10 bases align to TRBD1. CDR3 length: 16 amino acids. With V trimmed by 1 base and J by 2 bases, 5 bases remained unmatched. Germline loops: CDR1 SEHNR, CDR2 FQNEAQ (reference sequence). Here the CDR3 reads CASSLGGTGVAYEQYF. The CDR3 nucleotides read TGTGCCAGCAGCTTAGGAGGGACAGGGGTTGCCTACGAGCAGTACTTC.

The chain links TRBV5-4 to TRBJ2-3; D ambiguous. V was pared by 6 bases and J by 0 bases, with 8 bases between. Germline V gene data show CDR1 as SGHNT and CDR2 as YYREEE (reference sequence). The CDR3 runs to 13 residues. CDR3 nucleotides: TGTGCCAGCAACGGTGAGAGCACAGATACGCAGTATTTT. Translating it yields CASNGESTDTQYF.

V gene TRBV27 combines with J gene TRBJ1-1, with D perhaps TRBD1 (5 bases). CDR3 length equals 14 residues. V lost 5 bases and J lost 6, with 16 bases in between. Germline V CDR1 and CDR2: MNHEY, SMNVEV (reference sequence). This CDR3 reads CASSLTGKGAEAFF. The DNA for the CDR3 is TGTGCCAGCAGTCTTACAGGAAAGGGAGCTGAAGCTTTCTTT.

The gene calls are TRBV27 and TRBJ2-7; the match to TRBD2 covers 7 bases. CDR1 is MNHEY and CDR2 is SMNVEV in the germline V gene (reference sequence). The CDR3 spans 11 residues. Trimming cost V 9 bases and J 6 bases; bases outside gene matches: 5. The CDR3 is CASGGVGEQYF. In DNA, the CDR3 is TGTGCCAGTGGGGGGGTTGGCGAGCAGTACTTC.

The chain has TRBV27 and TRBJ1-1; possible D gene TRBD1, 6 bases. CDR3 length: 15 residues. Between the trimmed V and J ends, which lost 2 bases and 8 bases, there was a span of 18 bases. From germline, CDR1 is MNHEY and CDR2 SMNVEV (reference sequence). CDR3 protein: CASSLGVGGAGEAFF. The CDR3, as DNA: TGTGCCAGCAGTTTAGGTGTCGGGGGGGCTGGAGAAGCTTTCTTT.

J is TRBJ2-3 and V is TRBV7-6; possible D gene TRBD1, 5 bases. The V and J ends lost 1 base and 0 bases respectively, with 8 bases between them. Germline CDR1 and CDR2: SGHVS and FNYEAQ. The CDR3 is 15 amino acids. CDR3 amino acids: CASSLEAGSTDTQYF. For the CDR3, the DNA is TGTGCCAGCAGCTTAGAGGCAGGGAGCACAGATACGCAGTATTTT.

The chain couples TRBV19 to TRBJ2-7; D unclear. The V end lost 5 bases, the J end lost 3 bases, and 11 bases lay between the germline ends. This CDR3 has 13 residues. Germline CDR1 is LNHDA and CDR2 is SQIVND (reference sequence). Here the CDR3 DNA reads TGTGCCAGTAGTTTAGGACGGCTCTACGAGCAGTACTTC. Its protein product is CASSLGRLYEQYF.

J is TRBJ2-5 and V is TRBV5-4; TRBD1 aligns across 7 bases. V dropped 3 bases and J dropped 1; count of bases not matched to a gene: 6. The CDR3 loop spans 15 amino acids. The germline CDR1 and CDR2 sequences are SGHNT and YYREEE (reference sequence). CDR3 nucleotides: TGTGCCAGCAGCTCACAGACAGGGACCCAAGAGACCCAGTACTTC. Encoded protein: CASSSQTGTQETQYF.

By share, this clone ranks as medium-sized. In DNA form, the CDR3 reads TGTGCCAGCAGTTTATCGGGGGTTTTGCACAATGAGCAGTTCTTC. It yields the protein CASSLSGVLHNEQFF. The gene calls are TRBV27 and TRBJ2-1; possibly TRBD1 or TRBD2 for D (5 bases each). Trimming cost V 0 bases and J 5 bases, with 11 bases left between them. The CDR3 has 15 amino acids. The germline CDR1 and CDR2 sequences are MNHEY and SMNVEV (reference sequence).

The CDR3 loop is CSVSQENTDTQYF. DNA of the CDR3: TGCAGCGTTTCTCAGGAGAACACAGATACGCAGTATTTT. This sequence joins TRBV29-1 and TRBJ2-3; D is uncertain. The V gene's germline CDR1 is SQVTM and CDR2 ANQGSEA. V gave up 5 bases and J gave up 2 bases, with 11 bases separating them. The CDR3 contains 13 residues.

J is TRBJ2-1 and V is TRBV27; no clear D gene. Trimming cost V 4 bases and J 9 bases, with 10 bases left between them. The germline gives CDR1 MNHEY, CDR2 SMNVEV (reference sequence). The CDR3 contains 12 residues. In nucleotides, the CDR3 is TGTGCCAGCAGTTCTTTGGGTAGTGAGCAGTTCTTC. This encodes CASSSLGSEQFF.

The chain links TRBV28 to TRBJ1-5; no clear D. The CDR3 has 15 residues. Germline loops: CDR1 MDHEN, CDR2 SYDVKM. Trimming took 3 bases from V and 3 from J, leaving 12 bases between them. The CDR3 nucleotides are TGTGCCAGCAGTTTTAAACGGTCTTACAATCAGCCCCAGCATTTT. Translated, it gives CASSFKRSYNQPQHF.

This clone was observed once. The rearrangement joins TRBV5-5 to TRBJ1-4; D uncertain. CDR1 and CDR2 from the germline V gene are SGHKS and YYEKEE (reference sequence). The V gene lost 0 bases and the J gene lost 4 bases, with 7 bases spanning the gap. CDR3 size: 14 residues. The CDR3 sequence: CASSLESFNEKLFF. In DNA form, the CDR3 reads TGTGCCAGCAGCTTGGAGTCATTTAATGAAAAACTGTTTTTT.

The chain recombines TRBV4-3 with TRBJ2-1; TRBD1 agrees at 10 bases. V dropped 5 bases and J dropped 3; count of bases not matched to a gene: 4. Germline CDR1 is LGHNA and CDR2 is YSLEER. The CDR3 has 15 residues. The CDR3: CASSGWTGGYNEQFF. The CDR3 DNA is TGCGCCAGCAGCGGGTGGACAGGGGGCTACAATGAGCAGTTCTTC.

This clone was observed once. This chain joins TRBV7-2 and TRBJ2-3; D unresolved. Trimming cost V 8 bases and J 6 bases, with 15 bases left between them. Germline assignment: CDR1 SGHTA and CDR2 FQGNSA. There are 13 residues in the CDR3. The CDR3 DNA follows: TGTGCCAGCCGACCGGGCGGATCCGATACGCAGTATTTT. Protein: CASRPGGSDTQYF.